Listed below are T cell receptor beta chains from one sample, sequenced in a study of a mutant IDH1 vaccine in newly diagnosed glioma. This table comes from immunoSEQ multiplex PCR, and its TCRdb copy is limited to in-frame clones, with some not included. The sample contains approximately 100,000 clones, approximately 90% of which appear only once. The source material was PBMCs, sampled from a glioma patient treated with radiotherapy, temozolomide or both. Receptors were obtained from a woman aged 50 to 60 with glioma. The CDR3 runs from the conserved cysteine through the conserved F or W. D genes are given only for firm matches. The size entry is marked missing in some rows and otherwise reads once, few, many or a size class.

clone size,D gene,J gene,V gene,CDR3 DNA,CDR3 protein
-,TRBD1,TRBJ1-1,TRBV18,TGTGCCAGCTCACCACGTACAGGACAGGGTGAGGCTAGCACTGAAGCTTTCTTT,CASSPRTGQGEASTEAFF
few,-,TRBJ1-1,TRBV5-5,TGTGCCAGCAGCTCACGACCGGGACCGATGAACACTGAAGCTTTCTTT,CASSSRPGPMNTEAFF
-,TRBD1,TRBJ2-7,TRBV7-9,TGTGCCAGCAGCCCTGGACAGGGGATTGGCGAGCAGTACTTC,CASSPGQGIGEQYF
-,-,TRBJ2-1,TRBV11-2,TGTGCCAGCAGCCCCACACTGACCCCTGGTCAGGGCAATGAGCAGTTCTTC,CASSPTLTPGQGNEQFF
-,-,TRBJ1-2,TRBV28,TGTGCCAGCTCGACGTTACACCATGGCTACACCTTC,CASSTLHHGYTF
-,-,TRBJ1-1,TRBV28,TGTGCCAGCAGGTCCGGGTCCCGGGGATTGACTTTCTTT,CASRSGSRGLTFF
few,-,TRBJ2-7,TRBV5-1,TGCGCCAGCAGCTTGGGTGGGTTGGAGCAGTACTTC,CASSLGGLEQYF
-,-,TRBJ1-5,TRBV28,TGTGCCAGCAGTACAGGGATCAATCAGCCCCAGCATTTT,CASSTGINQPQHF
-,TRBD1,TRBJ1-3,TRBV5-1,TGCGCCAGCAGTCCGGGACAGCGAAACACCATATATTTT,CASSPGQRNTIYF
-,-,TRBJ2-5,TRBV7-9,TGTGCCAGCAGCTCCCAGCCGGGGGAGACCCAGTACTTC,CASSSQPGETQYF
-,TRBD1,TRBJ2-7,TRBV7-6,TGTGCCAGCAGCTTGACGGGACAGGGTAAGGGAGTTATGTACTTC,CASSLTGQGKGVMYF
-,TRBD2,TRBJ2-2,TRBV5-1,TGCGCCAGCAGCACCTCGGGGGGTAGCGGATCCACCGGGGAGCTGTTTTTT,CASSTSGGSGSTGELFF
-,TRBD2,TRBJ2-7,TRBV11-2,TGTGCCAGCAGCTTAGGGCCTAGCGGGAGTTTCTACGAGCAGTACTTC,CASSLGPSGSFYEQYF
-,TRBD2,TRBJ2-7,TRBV10-3,TGTGCCATCAGGTCGGGAGGGTTGGACGAGCAGTACTTC,CAIRSGGLDEQYF
-,-,TRBJ2-5,TRBV5-6,TGTGCCAGCAGCCAGGAGTGGGGCGGGGCCCAGTACTTC,CASSQEWGGAQYF
once,-,TRBJ1-5,TRBV6-6,TGTGCCAGCAGTAACCCCACAGGGTTAGCCCAGCATTTT,CASSNPTGLAQHF
-,TRBD1,TRBJ2-2,TRBV9,TGTGCCAGCAGCGCCCGACAGGGAGTAACCGGGGAGCTGTTTTTT,CASSARQGVTGELFF
-,-,TRBJ2-2,TRBV5-4,TGTGCCAGCAGTTCATGGGGGAGGAACACCGGGGAGCTGTTTTTT,CASSSWGRNTGELFF
-,TRBD2,TRBJ2-7,TRBV27,TGTGCCAGCTCCGGGACTAGCGGGTACGAGCAGTACTTC,CASSGTSGYEQYF
-,TRBD2,TRBJ2-3,TRBV2,TGTGCCAGCAGTGAAGGGGCTAGCGGGACCGGAGATACGCAGTATTTT,CASSEGASGTGDTQYF
-,TRBD2,TRBJ2-5,TRBV6-5,TGTGCCAGCAGGCATCGACTAGCGGGAGAAGAGACCCAGTACTTC,CASRHRLAGEETQYF
-,TRBD2,TRBJ2-1,TRBV7-9,TGTGCCAGCAAGGGAGCGGGAGACGGTGAGCAGTTCTTC,CASKGAGDGEQFF
-,-,TRBJ1-3,TRBV6-5,TGTGCCAGCAGTTACTCGGGGGCCAGTGGAAACACCATATATTTT,CASSYSGASGNTIYF
-,-,TRBJ2-3,TRBV5-1,TGCGCCAGCACCTTAGGGACTTTCAACGCAGATACGCAGTATTTT,CASTLGTFNADTQYF
-,-,TRBJ1-5,TRBV10-2,TGCGCCAGCAGTGAGTCTTCGGGTCGGCAGCCCCAGCATTTT,CASSESSGRQPQHF
-,TRBD2,TRBJ2-1,TRBV9,TGTGCCAGCAGCGCTCTAGCGGGAGTGAATGAGCAGTTCTTC,CASSALAGVNEQFF
-,-,TRBJ2-5,TRBV25-1,TGTGCCAGCAACAGAGCGGACGGTGAAAGTAAGACCCAGTACTTC,CASNRADGESKTQYF
-,-,TRBJ1-1,TRBV7-9,TGTGCCAGCAGCTTAATCGGGAGAGGGAACACTGAAGCTTTCTTT,CASSLIGRGNTEAFF
-,-,TRBJ2-1,TRBV27,TGTGCCAGCAGTTTTGGAGAAGCCGGTGAGCAGTTCTTC,CASSFGEAGEQFF
-,-,TRBJ1-5,TRBV15,TGTGCCACCAGCAGTTTTCCTCGGACTGATAGCAATCAGCCCCAGCATTTT,CATSSFPRTDSNQPQHF
-,-,TRBJ1-4,TRBV27,TGTGCCAGCAGGTCCCTGGGGGGGAGAAAACTGTTTTTT,CASRSLGGRKLFF
-,-,TRBJ2-5,TRBV5-1,TGCGCCAGCAGCTTGGCTCAGGGCTGGGCAGAGACCCAGTACTTC,CASSLAQGWAETQYF
-,TRBD2,TRBJ2-2,TRBV19,TGTGCCAGTAGTAGACTAGCGGGAGGTACCGGGGAGCTGTTTTTT,CASSRLAGGTGELFF
-,TRBD1,TRBJ1-1,TRBV5-1,TGCGCCAGCAGCTTAGACAGGGGGCAGCGGACTGAAGCTTTCTTT,CASSLDRGQRTEAFF
once,TRBD1,TRBJ1-5,TRBV6-1,TGTGCCAGCAGTCTCAATAACAGGGGTGATCAGCCCCAGCATTTT,CASSLNNRGDQPQHF
-,-,TRBJ1-1,TRBV11-2,TGTGCCAGCAGCTTATGGACAGAGAACACTGAAGCTTTCTTT,CASSLWTENTEAFF
-,-,TRBJ1-2,TRBV6-5,-,CASSSGRANYGYTF
-,TRBD2,TRBJ2-7,TRBV7-9,TGTGCCAGCAGCGGCATCCAGGGACTAGCGTTCTACGAGCAGTACTTC,CASSGIQGLAFYEQYF
-,-,TRBJ2-3,TRBV6-1,TGTGCCAGCCTGAGAGCGAGCAGCACAGATACGCAGTATTTT,CASLRASSTDTQYF
-,TRBD2,TRBJ2-1,TRBV7-9,TGTGCCAGCAGCCATCGACTAGCGGGAGATGGGAATGAGCAGTTCTTC,CASSHRLAGDGNEQFF
once,-,TRBJ1-2,TRBV7-9,TGTGCCAGCAGATTAGGGCCAACGGCAGGGAGGTTTGGCTACACCTTC,CASRLGPTAGRFGYTF
-,-,TRBJ1-1,TRBV30,TGTGCCTGGAGTGTTTGGGATTACACTGAAGCTTTCTTT,CAWSVWDYTEAFF
-,-,TRBJ1-2,TRBV6-5,TGTGCCAGTACCAGGGACTTACGGGGAGGATATGGCTACACCTTC,CASTRDLRGGYGYTF
-,-,TRBJ2-7,TRBV4-1,TGCGCCAGCAGCCAAGAAGCATGGAGCTCCTACGAGCAGTACTTC,CASSQEAWSSYEQYF
-,TRBD2,TRBJ2-7,TRBV4-2,TGTGCCAGCAGCCAAGATTCCTCTACTAGCGGGACAACCTACGAGCAGTACTTC,CASSQDSSTSGTTYEQYF
-,-,TRBJ2-7,TRBV19,TGTGCCAGTAGTCCGAGGACATTTCAGTACTTC,CASSPRTFQYF
-,-,TRBJ2-2,TRBV4-1,TGCGCCAGCAGCCCGGGGGCAGGGTTTCAGAACACCGGGGAGCTGTTTTTT,CASSPGAGFQNTGELFF
-,TRBD2,TRBJ2-1,TRBV10-3,TGTGCCATCAGTGCTGGACTAGCGCGTGAGTACAATGAGCAGTTCTTC,CAISAGLAREYNEQFF
-,-,TRBJ2-1,TRBV6-5,TGTGCCAGCAGTTACACTTGGGGCGCGGGATACAATGAGCAGTTCTTC,CASSYTWGAGYNEQFF
-,-,TRBJ2-1,TRBV18,TGTGCCAGCTCTCCCTCGGACCCCTACAATGAGCAGTTCTTC,CASSPSDPYNEQFF
-,TRBD2,TRBJ2-2,TRBV5-1,TGCGCCAGCAGTTCGGGACTAGCGGACCCAGGGCTGTTTTTT,CASSSGLADPGLFF
-,TRBD2,TRBJ2-7,TRBV4-1,TGCGCCAGCAGCCACGGGCGGGAGAGAGACGAGCAGTACTTC,CASSHGRERDEQYF
-,TRBD2,TRBJ2-3,TRBV11-2,TGTGCCAGCAGCTTAGTTAGCGGGGGCGCAGATACGCAGTATTTT,CASSLVSGGADTQYF
-,-,TRBJ1-1,TRBV7-3,TGTGCCAGCAGCTTAGAACTGAACACTGAAGCTTTCTTT,CASSLELNTEAFF
-,-,TRBJ1-2,TRBV29-1,TGCAGCGTTCAAGACTATGGCTACACCTTC,CSVQDYGYTF
once,-,TRBJ1-3,TRBV30,TGTGCCTGGAGTTTCTCTGGAAACACCATATATTTT,CAWSFSGNTIYF
-,TRBD1,TRBJ1-1,TRBV20-1,TGCAGTGCTGGGGGGACAGCTGAAGCTTTCTTT,CSAGGTAEAFF
-,TRBD2,TRBJ2-1,TRBV4-2,TGTGCCAGCAGCCAAGTCCTAGCGGGGAATGAGCAGTTCTTC,CASSQVLAGNEQFF
-,TRBD2,TRBJ2-7,TRBV27,TGTGCCAGCAGTCCAGCAGCGGGGGCTTACGAGCAGTACTTC,CASSPAAGAYEQYF